The 6 T cell receptor beta chains below all came from one sample that was sequenced in a study of blood T cell repertoires in COVID-19. Generated by immunoSEQ multiplex PCR, the TCRdb table keeps only in-frame clones and is missing some. The sample holds around 100,000 clones, around 80% seen once. Material: peripheral blood. The receptors stem from a man aged 55-75 years with active or convalescent COVID-19.

This clone was seen a few times. The V call is TRBV10-2, the J call TRBJ2-5; 8 nucleotides align to TRBD1. This CDR3 contains 15 residues. With 2 bases clipped from V and 4 bases from J, the junction kept 6 bases outside the gene matches. CDR1 and CDR2 from the germline V gene are WSHSY and SAAADI. As DNA, the CDR3 is TGCGCCAGCAGTGAGCCGACAGGGGACGGAGAGACCCAGTACTTC. This translates into CASSEPTGDGETQYF.

V usage is TRBV14 and J usage is TRBJ2-7; a weak D match, TRBD2 (6 bases). Trimming took 4 bases from V and 7 from J, leaving 26 bases between them. The CDR3 extends over 17 amino acids. Germline lookup yields CDR1 SGHDN and CDR2 FVKESK. This chain's CDR3 is CASSRPMGGRGRWEQYF. In nucleotides, the CDR3 is TGTGCCAGCAGCCGCCCGATGGGAGGACGGGGACGGTGGGAGCAGTACTTC.

The chain joins TRBV4-1 to TRBJ2-2; no clear D gene. The CDR3 is 15 amino acids. V was clipped by 4 bases and J by 0 bases, with 9 bases between them. Germline V gives CDR1 MGHRA, CDR2 YSYEKL. The CDR3 reads CASSPLAANTGELFF. The CDR3 bases are TGCGCCAGCAGCCCCCTGGCAGCGAACACCGGGGAGCTGTTTTTT.

The chain carries TRBV7-9 and TRBJ2-7, with TRBD2 identical over 7 bases. V lost 3 bases to trimming and J lost 1 base; unmatched junction nucleotides: 6. The CDR3 has 15 amino acids. Per germline, CDR1 SEHNR and CDR2 FQNEAQ (reference sequence). The CDR3 DNA follows: TGTGCCAGCAGCTTGGGAGGGAGTGATTCCTACGAGCAGTACTTC. The encoded protein is CASSLGGSDSYEQYF. The full variable domain, completed using reference TRBV7-9 and TRBJ2-7, is DTGVSQNPRHKITKRGQNVTFRCDPISEHNRLYWYRQTLGQGPEFLTYFQNEAQLEKSRLLSDRFSAERPKGSFSTLEIQRTEQGDSAMYLCASSLGGSDSYEQYFGPGTRLTVT.

DNA of the CDR3: TGTGCCAGCAGCCAAAAGGGGGCTGTTGGCTACACCTTC. Amino acids: CASSQKGAVGYTF. The chain couples TRBV28 to TRBJ1-2; 7 nucleotides agree with TRBD1. J was trimmed by 7 bases and V by 6 bases; bases with no gene match: 8. The CDR3 is made up of 13 amino acids. Germline loops: CDR1 MDHEN, CDR2 SYDVKM.

The rearrangement links TRBV7-9 to TRBJ2-5; 10 bases match TRBD1. V trimming: 4 bases; J trimming: 4 bases; junction bases outside the gene matches: 12. Germline CDR1 is SEHNR and CDR2 is FQNEAQ (reference sequence). The CDR3 loop spans 17 amino acids. The CDR3 DNA is TGTGCCAGCAGCTCTCCTTTGGGACAGGGGTTTTTAGAGACCCAGTACTTC. It encodes CASSSPLGQGFLETQYF. The full variable domain, completed using reference TRBV7-9 and TRBJ2-5, is DTGVSQNPRHKITKRGQNVTFRCDPISEHNRLYWYRQTLGQGPEFLTYFQNEAQLEKSRLLSDRFSAERPKGSFSTLEIQRTEQGDSAMYLCASSSPLGQGFLETQYFGPGTRLLVL.